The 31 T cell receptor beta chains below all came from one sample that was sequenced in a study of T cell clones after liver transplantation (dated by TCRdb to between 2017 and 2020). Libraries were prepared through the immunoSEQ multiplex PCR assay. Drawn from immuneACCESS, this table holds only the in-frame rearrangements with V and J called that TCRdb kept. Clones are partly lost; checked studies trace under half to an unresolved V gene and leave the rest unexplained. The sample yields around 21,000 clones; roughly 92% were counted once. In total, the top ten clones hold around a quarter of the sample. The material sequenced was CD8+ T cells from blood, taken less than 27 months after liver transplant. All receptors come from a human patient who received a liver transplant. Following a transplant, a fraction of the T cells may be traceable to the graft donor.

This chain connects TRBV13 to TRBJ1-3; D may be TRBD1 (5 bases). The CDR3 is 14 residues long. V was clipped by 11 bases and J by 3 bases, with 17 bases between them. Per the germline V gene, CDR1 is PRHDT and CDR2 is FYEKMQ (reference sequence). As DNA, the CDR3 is TGTGCCTATGGTCAGAGGGGAGGTGGAAACACCATATATTTT. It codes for CAYGQRGGGNTIYF.

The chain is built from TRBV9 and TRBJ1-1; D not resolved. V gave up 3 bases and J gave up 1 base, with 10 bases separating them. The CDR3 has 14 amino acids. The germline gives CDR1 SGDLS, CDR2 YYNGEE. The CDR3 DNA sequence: TGTGCCAGCAGCGCCCCCCCCGAGAACACTGAAGCTTTCTTT. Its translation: CASSAPPENTEAFF.

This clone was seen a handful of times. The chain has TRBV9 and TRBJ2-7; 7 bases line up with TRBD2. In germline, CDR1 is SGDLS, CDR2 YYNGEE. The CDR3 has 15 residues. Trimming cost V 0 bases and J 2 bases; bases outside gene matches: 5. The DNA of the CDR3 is TGTGCCAGCAGCGTAGAAGGACTAGGTACCTACGAGCAGTACTTC. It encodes CASSVEGLGTYEQYF.

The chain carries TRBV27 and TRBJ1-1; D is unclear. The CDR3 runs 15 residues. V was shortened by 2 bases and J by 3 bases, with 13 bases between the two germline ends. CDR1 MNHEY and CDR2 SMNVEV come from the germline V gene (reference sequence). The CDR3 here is CASSLGGRGYTEAFF. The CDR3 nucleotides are TGTGCCAGCAGTTTAGGTGGGAGAGGGTACACTGAAGCTTTCTTT.

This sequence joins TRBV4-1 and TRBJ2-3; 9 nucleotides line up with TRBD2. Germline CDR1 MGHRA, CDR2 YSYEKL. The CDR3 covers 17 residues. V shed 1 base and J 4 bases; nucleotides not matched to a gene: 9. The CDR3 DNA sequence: TGCGCCAGCAGCCAAGTCTCTAGCGGGATTGTCGCAGATACGCAGTATTTT. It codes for CASSQVSSGIVADTQYF.

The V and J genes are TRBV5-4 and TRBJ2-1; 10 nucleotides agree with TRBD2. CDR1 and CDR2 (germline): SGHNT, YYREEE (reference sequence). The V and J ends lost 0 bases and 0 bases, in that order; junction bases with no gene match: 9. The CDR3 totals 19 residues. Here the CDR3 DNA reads TGTGCCAGCAGCTTGGACGGACTAGCGGCCCTTAGCTCCTACAATGAGCAGTTCTTC. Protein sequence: CASSLDGLAALSSYNEQFF.

The CDR3 spells CASSQGGRDTQYF. In nucleotides, the CDR3 is TGCGCCAGCAGCCAAGGTGGGAGGGATACGCAGTATTTT. The gene calls are TRBV4-1 and TRBJ2-3; weak D call: TRBD2 (6 bases). Germline CDR1 reads MGHRA; CDR2 reads YSYEKL. V was clipped by 1 base and J by 6 bases, with 8 bases between them. The CDR3 totals 13 residues.

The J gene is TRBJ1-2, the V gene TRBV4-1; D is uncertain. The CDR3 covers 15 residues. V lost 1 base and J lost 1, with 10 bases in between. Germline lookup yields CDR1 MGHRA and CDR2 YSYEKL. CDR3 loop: CASSQGLGFNYGYTF. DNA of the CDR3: TGCGCCAGCAGCCAAGGGCTCGGATTTAACTATGGCTACACCTTC.

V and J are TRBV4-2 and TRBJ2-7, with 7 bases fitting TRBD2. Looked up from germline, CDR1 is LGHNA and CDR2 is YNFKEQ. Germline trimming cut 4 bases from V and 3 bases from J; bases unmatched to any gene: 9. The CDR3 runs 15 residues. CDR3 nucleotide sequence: TGTGCCAGCAGCCCTGCGCGAGCGGGACTCTACGAGCAGTACTTC. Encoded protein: CASSPARAGLYEQYF.

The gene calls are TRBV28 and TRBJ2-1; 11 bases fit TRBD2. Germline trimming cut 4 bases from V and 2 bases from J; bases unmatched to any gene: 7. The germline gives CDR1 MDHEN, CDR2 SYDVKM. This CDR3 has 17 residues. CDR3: CASSSPGLAAPYNEQFF. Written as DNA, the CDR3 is TGTGCCAGCAGTTCGCCGGGACTAGCGGCCCCCTACAATGAGCAGTTCTTC.

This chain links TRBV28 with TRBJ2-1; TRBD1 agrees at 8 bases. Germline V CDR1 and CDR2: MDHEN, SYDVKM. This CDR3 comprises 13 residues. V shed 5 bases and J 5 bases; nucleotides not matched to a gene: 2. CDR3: CASSATGDNEQFF. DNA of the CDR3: TGTGCCAGCAGTGCGACAGGGGACAATGAGCAGTTCTTC.

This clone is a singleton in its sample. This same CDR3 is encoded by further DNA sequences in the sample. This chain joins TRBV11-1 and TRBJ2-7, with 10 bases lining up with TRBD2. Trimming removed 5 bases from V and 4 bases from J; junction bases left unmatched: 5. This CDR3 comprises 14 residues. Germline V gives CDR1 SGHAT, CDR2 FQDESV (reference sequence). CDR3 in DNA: TGTGCCAGCAGCCCCCCTAGCGGGAGTTACGAGCAGTACTTC. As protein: CASSPPSGSYEQYF.

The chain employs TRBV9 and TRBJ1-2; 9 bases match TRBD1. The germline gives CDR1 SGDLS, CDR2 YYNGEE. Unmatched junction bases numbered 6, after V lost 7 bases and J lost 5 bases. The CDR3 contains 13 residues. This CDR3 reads CASQTGGGYGYTF. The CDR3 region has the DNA TGTGCCAGCCAGACAGGGGGAGGATATGGCTACACCTTC.

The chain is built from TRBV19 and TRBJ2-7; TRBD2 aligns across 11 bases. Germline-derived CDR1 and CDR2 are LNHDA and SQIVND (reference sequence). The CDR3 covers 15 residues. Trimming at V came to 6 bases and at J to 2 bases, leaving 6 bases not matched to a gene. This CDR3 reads CASRLTSGSTYEQYF. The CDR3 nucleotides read TGTGCCAGTAGACTTACTAGCGGGAGCACCTACGAGCAGTACTTC. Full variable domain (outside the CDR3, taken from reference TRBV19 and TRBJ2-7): DGGITQSPKYLFRKEGQNVTLSCEQNLNHDAMYWYRQDPGQGLRLIYYSQIVNDFQKGDIAEGYSVSREKKESFPLTVTSAQKNPTAFYLCASRLTSGSTYEQYFGPGTRLTVT.

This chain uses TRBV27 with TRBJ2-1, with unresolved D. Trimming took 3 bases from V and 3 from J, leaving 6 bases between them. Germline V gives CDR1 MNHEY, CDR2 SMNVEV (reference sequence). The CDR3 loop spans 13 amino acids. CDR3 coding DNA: TGTGCCAGCAGTTTGGTGAGCTACAATGAGCAGTTCTTC. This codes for CASSLVSYNEQFF.

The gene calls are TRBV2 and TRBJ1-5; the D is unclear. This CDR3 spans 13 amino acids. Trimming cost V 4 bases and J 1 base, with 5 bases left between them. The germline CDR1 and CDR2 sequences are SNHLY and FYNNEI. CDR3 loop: CASSVYSNQPQHF. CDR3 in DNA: TGTGCCAGCAGTGTTTACAGCAATCAGCCCCAGCATTTT. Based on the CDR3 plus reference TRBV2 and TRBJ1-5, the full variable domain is EPEVTQTPSHQVTQMGQEVILRCVPISNHLYFYWYRQILGQKVEFLVSFYNNEISEKSEIFDDQFSVERPDGSNFTLKIRSTKLEDSAMYFCASSVYSNQPQHFGDGTRLSIL.

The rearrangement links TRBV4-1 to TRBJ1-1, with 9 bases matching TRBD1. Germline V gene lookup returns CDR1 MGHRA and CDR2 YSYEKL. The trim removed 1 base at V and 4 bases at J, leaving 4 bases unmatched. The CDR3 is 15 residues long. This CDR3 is CASSQGSTGGTEAFF. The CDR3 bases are TGCGCCAGCAGCCAAGGGTCGACAGGGGGCACTGAAGCTTTCTTT.

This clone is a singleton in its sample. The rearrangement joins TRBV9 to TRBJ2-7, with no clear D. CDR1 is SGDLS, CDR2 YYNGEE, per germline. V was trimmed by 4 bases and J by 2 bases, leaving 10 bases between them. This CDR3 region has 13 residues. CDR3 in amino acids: CASSLTGAYEQYF. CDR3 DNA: TGTGCCAGCAGCCTAACTGGAGCCTACGAGCAGTACTTC.

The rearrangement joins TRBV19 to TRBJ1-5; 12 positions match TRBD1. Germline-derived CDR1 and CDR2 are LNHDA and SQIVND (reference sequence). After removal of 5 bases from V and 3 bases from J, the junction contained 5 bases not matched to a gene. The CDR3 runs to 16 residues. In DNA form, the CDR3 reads TGTGCCAGTAGTCCGGGACAGGGGGCGAACAATCAGCCCCAGCATTTT. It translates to CASSPGQGANNQPQHF.

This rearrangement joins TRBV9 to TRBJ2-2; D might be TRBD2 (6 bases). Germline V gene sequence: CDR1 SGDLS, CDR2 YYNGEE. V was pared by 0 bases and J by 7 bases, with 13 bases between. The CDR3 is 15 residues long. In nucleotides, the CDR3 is TGTGCCAGCAGCGTAGCCGCGGGGTTCGGCGGGGAGCTGTTTTTT. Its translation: CASSVAAGFGGELFF.

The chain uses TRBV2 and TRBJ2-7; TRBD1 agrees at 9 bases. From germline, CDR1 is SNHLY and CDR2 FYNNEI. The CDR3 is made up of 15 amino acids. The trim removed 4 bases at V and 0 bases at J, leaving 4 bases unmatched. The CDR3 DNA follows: TGTGCCAGCAGTGCCGCACAGGGGGCCTCCTACGAGCAGTACTTC. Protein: CASSAAQGASYEQYF.

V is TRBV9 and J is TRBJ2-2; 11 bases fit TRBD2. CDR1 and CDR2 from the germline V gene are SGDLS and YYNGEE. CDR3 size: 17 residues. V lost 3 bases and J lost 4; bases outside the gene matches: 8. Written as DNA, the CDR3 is TGTGCCAGCAGCGGAAAAGAGGGACTAGCGGCCACCGGGGAGCTGTTTTTT. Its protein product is CASSGKEGLAATGELFF.

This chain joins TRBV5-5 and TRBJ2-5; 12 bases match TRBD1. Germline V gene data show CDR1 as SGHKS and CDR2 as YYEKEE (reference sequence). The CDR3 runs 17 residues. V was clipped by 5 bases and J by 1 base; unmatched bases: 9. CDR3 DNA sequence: TGTGCCAGCAGTTTTATTCCGGGACAGGGGGCCCAAGAGACCCAGTACTTC. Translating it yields CASSFIPGQGAQETQYF.

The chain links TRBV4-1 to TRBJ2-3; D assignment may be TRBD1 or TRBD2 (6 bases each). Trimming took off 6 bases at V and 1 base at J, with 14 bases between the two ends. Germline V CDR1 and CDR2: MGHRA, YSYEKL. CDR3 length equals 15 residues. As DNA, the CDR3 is TGCGCCAGCAGGGAGGGGGGTATTCGCACAGATACGCAGTATTTT. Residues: CASREGGIRTDTQYF.

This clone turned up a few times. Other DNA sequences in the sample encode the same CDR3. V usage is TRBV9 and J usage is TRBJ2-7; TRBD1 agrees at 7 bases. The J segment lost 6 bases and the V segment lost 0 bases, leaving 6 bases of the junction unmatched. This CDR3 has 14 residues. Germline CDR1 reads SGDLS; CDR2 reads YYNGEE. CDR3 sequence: CASSVGGGLGEQYF. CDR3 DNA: TGTGCCAGCAGCGTAGGAGGGGGCTTGGGCGAGCAGTACTTC.

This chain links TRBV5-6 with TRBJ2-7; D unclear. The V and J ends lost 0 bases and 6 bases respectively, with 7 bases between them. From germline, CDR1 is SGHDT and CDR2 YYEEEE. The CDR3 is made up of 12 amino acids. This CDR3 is CASSLAGLEQYF. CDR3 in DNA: TGTGCCAGCAGCTTGGCCGGGCTCGAGCAGTACTTC.

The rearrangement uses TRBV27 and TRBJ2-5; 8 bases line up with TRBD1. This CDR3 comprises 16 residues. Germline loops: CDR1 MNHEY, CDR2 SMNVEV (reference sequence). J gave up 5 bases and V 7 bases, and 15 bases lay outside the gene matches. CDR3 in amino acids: CASIPTGASGWETQYF. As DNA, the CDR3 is TGTGCCAGCATTCCGACAGGGGCTTCTGGCTGGGAGACCCAGTACTTC.

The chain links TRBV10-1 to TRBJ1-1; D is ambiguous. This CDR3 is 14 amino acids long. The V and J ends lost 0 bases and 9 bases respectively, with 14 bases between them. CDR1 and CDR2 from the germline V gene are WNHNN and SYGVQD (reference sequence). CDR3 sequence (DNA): TGCGCCAGCAGTGAGTCGGGGATGCTTGACAAAGCTTTCTTT. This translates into CASSESGMLDKAFF.

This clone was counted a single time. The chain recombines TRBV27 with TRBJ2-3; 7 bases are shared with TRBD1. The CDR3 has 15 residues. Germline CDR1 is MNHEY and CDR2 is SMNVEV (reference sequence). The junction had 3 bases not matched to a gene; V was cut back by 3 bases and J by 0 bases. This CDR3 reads CASSFGQVSTDTQYF. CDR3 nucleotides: TGTGCCAGCAGTTTCGGACAGGTCAGCACAGATACGCAGTATTTT.

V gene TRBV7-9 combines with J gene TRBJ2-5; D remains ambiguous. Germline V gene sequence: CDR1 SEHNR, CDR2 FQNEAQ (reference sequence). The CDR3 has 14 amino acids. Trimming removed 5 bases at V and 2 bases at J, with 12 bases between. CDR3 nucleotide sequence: TGTGCCAGCAGCCCTCTCGGGCGACAAGAGACCCAGTACTTC. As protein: CASSPLGRQETQYF.

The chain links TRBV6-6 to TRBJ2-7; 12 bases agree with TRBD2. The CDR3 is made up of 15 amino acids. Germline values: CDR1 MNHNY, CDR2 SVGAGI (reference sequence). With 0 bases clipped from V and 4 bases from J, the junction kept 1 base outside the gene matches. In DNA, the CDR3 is TGTGCCAGCAGTTACTCCGGGACTAGCGGGTACGAGCAGTACTTC. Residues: CASSYSGTSGYEQYF.